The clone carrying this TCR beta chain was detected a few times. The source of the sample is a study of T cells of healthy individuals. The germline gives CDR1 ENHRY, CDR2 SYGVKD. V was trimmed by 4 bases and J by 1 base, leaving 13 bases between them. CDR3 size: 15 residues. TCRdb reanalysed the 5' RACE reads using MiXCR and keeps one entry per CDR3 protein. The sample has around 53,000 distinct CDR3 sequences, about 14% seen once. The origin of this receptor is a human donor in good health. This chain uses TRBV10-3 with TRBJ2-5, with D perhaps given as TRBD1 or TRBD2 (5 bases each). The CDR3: CAISVLGGGQETQYF. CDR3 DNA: TGTGCCATCAGTGTTCTTGGTGGGGGCCAAGAGACCCAGTACTTC.